These T cell receptor beta chains were read from a single sample in a study of blood T cell repertoires in COVID-19. Assay used: immunoSEQ multiplex PCR; TCRdb lists only in-frame clones, some missing. The data contain around 120,000 clones, roughly 80% of them singletons. Input material: peripheral blood. The receptors were gathered from a man aged 65-85 years with active or convalescent COVID-19. The CDR3 runs from the conserved cysteine through the conserved F or W. The D gene is left open where the match is weak. Rows give clone size only sometimes, using once, few, many, or a class for an expanded clone.

v_gene	abundance	j_gene	d_gene	CDR3aa	CDR3nt
TRBV15	.	TRBJ1-6	.	CATSRDQTGSPLHF	TGTGCCACCAGCAGAGATCAAACAGGATCACCCCTCCACTTT
TRBV10-3	.	TRBJ2-7	TRBD2	CAISGGTSVYEQYF	TGTGCCATCAGTGGTGGGACTAGCGTGTACGAGCAGTACTTC
TRBV12-3/TRBV12-4	.	TRBJ1-1	.	CASTYYTEAFF	TGTGCCAGCACTTACTACACTGAAGCTTTCTTT
TRBV27	.	TRBJ1-3	.	CASSPRATSGNTIYF	TGTGCCAGCAGTCCGCGGGCTACCTCTGGAAACACCATATATTTT
TRBV18	.	TRBJ2-1	.	CASSTRAGSEQFF	TGTGCCAGCTCAACCCGGGCGGGAAGTGAGCAGTTCTTC
TRBV30	.	TRBJ2-6	.	CAWSRYSSGANVLTF	TGTGCCTGGAGTCGCTACAGCTCTGGGGCCAACGTCCTGACTTTC
TRBV6-5	.	TRBJ1-1	.	CASSSLEYTEAFF	TGTGCCAGCAGTTCCCTTGAGTACACTGAAGCTTTCTTT
TRBV11-2	.	TRBJ2-1	TRBD2	CASSPLAGGAYNEQFF	TGTGCCAGCAGCCCCCTAGCGGGGGGAGCCTACAATGAGCAGTTCTTC
TRBV11-2	.	TRBJ1-2	.	CASSSRDPNYGYTF	TGTGCCAGCAGCTCTCGAGATCCTAACTATGGCTACACCTTC
TRBV7-9	once	TRBJ2-3	.	CASSLGAYTTDTQYF	TGTGCCAGCAGCTTAGGGGCCTACACCACAGATACGCAGTATTTT
TRBV3-1/TRBV3-2	.	TRBJ2-5	.	CASSPTTGQETQYF	TGTGCCAGCAGCCCTACGACAGGCCAAGAGACCCAGTACTTC
TRBV2	.	TRBJ1-2	.	CASSQSTGQTNYGYTF	TGTGCCAGCAGTCAAAGCACAGGCCAAACTAACTATGGCTACACCTTC
TRBV27	.	TRBJ1-6	.	CASSFRGANSPLHF	TGTGCCAGCAGTTTCAGGGGCGCCAATTCACCCCTCCACTTT
TRBV27	.	TRBJ1-6	TRBD1	CASSTTGVPYNSPLHF	TGTGCCAGCAGTACCACAGGGGTTCCCTATAATTCACCCCTCCACTTT
TRBV4-2	.	TRBJ2-7	.	CASSDSDRRRSYEQYF	TGTGCCAGCAGCGATTCAGACAGGCGCCGGTCCTACGAGCAGTACTTC